The rows below give T cell receptor beta chains drawn from one sample of a study of blood T cell repertoires in COVID-19. Method: immunoSEQ multiplex PCR; TCRdb's copy keeps in-frame clones and lacks some. The sample has roughly 320,000 clones; roughly 85% are singletons. Sequenced: peripheral blood. The receptors here all came from a human donor in a cohort sampled during active COVID-19. Each CDR3 is given with its conserved first and last residue. Fields, in order: J gene, clone size, D gene, V gene, CDR3 protein, CDR3 DNA. A D gene is named only where the DNA matches it firmly. Not all rows give a size; the values are once, few, many and, for expanded clones, a class.

TRBJ1-2,NA,TRBD1,TRBV19,CASSSRTGQNGYGYTF,TGTGCCAGTAGTTCCCGGACAGGGCAGAATGGTTATGGCTACACCTTC
TRBJ2-3,NA,NA,TRBV30,CAWRTMRDGSTDTQYF,TGTGCCTGGAGGACGATGCGGGACGGTAGCACAGATACGCAGTATTTT
TRBJ2-5,NA,TRBD1,TRBV5-1,CASSSDRGILWETQYF,TGCGCCAGCAGCTCGGACAGGGGAATCTTATGGGAGACCCAGTACTTC
TRBJ2-1,NA,TRBD1,TRBV27,CASMGQGPNEQFF,TGTGCCAGTATGGGACAGGGACCGAATGAGCAGTTCTTC
TRBJ1-2,few,NA,TRBV30,CAWHRGGHYGYTF,TGTGCCTGGCACCGTGGGGGCCACTATGGCTACACCTTC
TRBJ1-1,NA,NA,TRBV6-6,CASSFDRPGLTEAFF,TGTGCCAGCAGTTTCGACCGGCCGGGATTGACTGAAGCTTTCTTT
TRBJ2-3,NA,TRBD2,TRBV10-3,CAISVSGVDTQYF,TGTGCCATCAGCGTGAGCGGGGTGGATACGCAGTATTTT
TRBJ1-2,once,NA,TRBV6-1,CASSEAGGGGYTF,TGTGCCAGCAGTGAAGCGGGGGGGGGCGGCTACACCTTC
TRBJ2-1,NA,NA,TRBV29-1,CSALRPGQLEQFF,TGCAGCGCCCTAAGACCTGGACAGCTTGAGCAGTTCTTC
TRBJ2-2,NA,TRBD2,TRBV7-3,CASSFLAGTGELFF,TGTGCCAGCAGCTTTCTAGCGGGGACCGGGGAGCTGTTTTTT
TRBJ2-7,NA,NA,TRBV27,CASSLGSTYEQYF,TGTGCCAGCAGTTTAGGCAGTACCTACGAGCAGTACTTC
TRBJ1-2,NA,NA,TRBV4-1,CASSLGRGGGYGYTF,TGCGCCAGCAGCCTAGGTAGAGGGGGGGGTTATGGCTACACCTTC
TRBJ1-2,NA,NA,TRBV7-3,CASSASREGDGYTF,TGTGCCAGCAGCGCCTCCCGGGAGGGGGATGGCTACACCTTC
TRBJ2-5,NA,NA,TRBV5-1,CASRLGYSGQETQYF,TGCGCCAGCCGCCTGGGGTACTCTGGCCAAGAGACCCAGTACTTC
TRBJ1-5,few,NA,TRBV12-3/TRBV12-4,CASSSRGQPQHF,TGTGCCAGCAGTTCACGGGGTCAGCCCCAGCATTTT
TRBJ2-7,NA,NA,TRBV7-9,CASSRGHPEQYF,TGTGCCAGCAGCAGAGGACACCCCGAGCAGTACTTC
TRBJ1-6,NA,TRBD1,TRBV4-1,CASSQGGDRAGFLTLHF,TGCGCCAGCAGCCAAGGAGGCGACAGGGCTGGGTTTCTGACCCTCCACTTT
TRBJ1-5,NA,TRBD1,TRBV6-6,CASSYSTGNQPQHF,TGTGCCAGCAGTTACTCGACAGGGAATCAGCCCCAGCATTTT
TRBJ1-5,NA,NA,TRBV24-1,CATSDGPGGESSNQPQHF,TGTGCCACCAGTGACGGGCCGGGGGGCGAAAGTAGCAATCAGCCCCAGCATTTT
TRBJ1-2,few,NA,TRBV7-3,CASSYSYGYTF,TGTGCCAGCAGCTACAGCTATGGCTACACCTTC
TRBJ1-4,NA,NA,TRBV5-1,CASSARSFNEKLFF,TGCGCCAGCAGCGCGCGCTCGTTTAATGAAAAACTGTTTTTT
TRBJ2-7,NA,NA,TRBV5-4,CASSLALGQGPYEQYF,TGTGCCAGCAGCTTGGCCTTGGGGCAGGGCCCCTACGAGCAGTACTTC
TRBJ1-5,NA,TRBD1,TRBV30,CAWSGGQSIQPQHF,TGTGCCTGGAGTGGGGGACAGAGTATCCAGCCCCAGCATTTT
TRBJ2-7,NA,NA,TRBV3-1/TRBV3-2,CASSHGQFYEQYF,TGTGCCAGCAGCCATGGACAGTTCTACGAGCAGTACTTC